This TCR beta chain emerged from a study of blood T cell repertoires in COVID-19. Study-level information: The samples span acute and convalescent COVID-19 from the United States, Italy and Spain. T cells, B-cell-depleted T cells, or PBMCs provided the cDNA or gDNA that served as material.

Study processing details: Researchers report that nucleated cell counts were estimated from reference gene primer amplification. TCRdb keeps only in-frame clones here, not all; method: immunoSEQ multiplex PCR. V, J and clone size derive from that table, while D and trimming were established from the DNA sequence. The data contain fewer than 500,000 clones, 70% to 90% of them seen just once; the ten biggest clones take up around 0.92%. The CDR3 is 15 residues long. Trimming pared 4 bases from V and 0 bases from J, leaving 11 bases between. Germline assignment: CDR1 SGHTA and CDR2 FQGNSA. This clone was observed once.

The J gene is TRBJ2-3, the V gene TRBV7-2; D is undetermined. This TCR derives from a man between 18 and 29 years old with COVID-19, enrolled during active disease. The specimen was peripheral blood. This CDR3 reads CASSSYGASTDTQYF. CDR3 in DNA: TGTGCCAGCAGCTCCTATGGTGCTAGCACAGATACGCAGTATTTT.